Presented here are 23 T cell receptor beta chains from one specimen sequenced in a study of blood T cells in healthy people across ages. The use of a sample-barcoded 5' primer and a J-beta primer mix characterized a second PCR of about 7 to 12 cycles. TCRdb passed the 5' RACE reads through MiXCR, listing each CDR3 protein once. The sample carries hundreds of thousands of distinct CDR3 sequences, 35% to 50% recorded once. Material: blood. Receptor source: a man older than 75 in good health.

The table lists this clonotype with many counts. In DNA, the CDR3 is TGCAGTGCTATCCGAGTGAGCTCCTACAATGAGCAGTTCTTC. Its protein is CSAIRVSSYNEQFF. This chain joins TRBV20-1 and TRBJ2-1; D not certain. Trimming removed 4 bases from V and 0 bases from J, with 10 bases in between. The CDR3 totals 14 residues. CDR1 is DFQATT and CDR2 is SNEGSKA in the germline V gene (reference sequence).

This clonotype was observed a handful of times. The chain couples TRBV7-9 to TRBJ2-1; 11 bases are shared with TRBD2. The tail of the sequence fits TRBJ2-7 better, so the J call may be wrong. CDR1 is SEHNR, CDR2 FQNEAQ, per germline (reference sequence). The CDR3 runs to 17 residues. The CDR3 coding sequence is TGTGCCAGCAGCGGGAGACTAGCGGGAAGCTCCTACAATGAGCAGTACTTC. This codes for CASSGRLAGSSYNEQYF.

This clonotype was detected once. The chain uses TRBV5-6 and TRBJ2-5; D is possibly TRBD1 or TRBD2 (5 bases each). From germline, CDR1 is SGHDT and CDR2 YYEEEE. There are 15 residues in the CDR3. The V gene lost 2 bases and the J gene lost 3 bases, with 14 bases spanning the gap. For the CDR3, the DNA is TGTGCCAGCAGCTTTTGGCAGGGACCTAAAGAGACCCAGTACTTC. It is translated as CASSFWQGPKETQYF.

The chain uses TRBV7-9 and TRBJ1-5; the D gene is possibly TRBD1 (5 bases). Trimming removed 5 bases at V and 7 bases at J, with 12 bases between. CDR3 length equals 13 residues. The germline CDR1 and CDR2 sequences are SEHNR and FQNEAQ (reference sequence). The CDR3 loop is CASSPGTVQPQHF. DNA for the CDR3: TGTGCCAGCAGCCCTGGGACTGTACAGCCCCAGCATTTT.

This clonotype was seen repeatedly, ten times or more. The CDR3 spells CASSPTSGRRKDTQYF. The CDR3 coding sequence is TGTGCCAGCAGCCCAACTAGCGGGAGACGGAAAGATACGCAGTATTTT. V gene TRBV7-2 combines with J gene TRBJ2-3; 11 bases map to TRBD2. The CDR3 runs to 16 residues. The J segment lost 5 bases and the V segment lost 5 bases, leaving 9 bases of the junction unmatched. Germline V CDR1 and CDR2: SGHTA, FQGNSA.

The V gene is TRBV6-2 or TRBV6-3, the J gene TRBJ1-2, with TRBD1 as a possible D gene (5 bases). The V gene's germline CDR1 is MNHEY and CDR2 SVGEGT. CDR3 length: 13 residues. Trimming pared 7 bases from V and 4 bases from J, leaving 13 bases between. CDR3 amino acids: CASTSGTPYGYTF. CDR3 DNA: TGTGCCAGCACCTCCGGGACCCCCTATGGCTACACCTTC.

The CDR3 nucleotides are TGTGCCACCAGTGACCCCCGGACTAGCGGGAGGGCCAGTGAGCAGTTCTTC. Its protein is CATSDPRTSGRASEQFF. The rearrangement links TRBV24-1 to TRBJ2-1, with 15 positions matching TRBD2. The CDR3 is 17 amino acids. CDR1 is KGHDR, CDR2 SFDVKD, per germline. The J segment lost 9 bases and the V segment lost 4 bases, leaving 9 bases of the junction unmatched.

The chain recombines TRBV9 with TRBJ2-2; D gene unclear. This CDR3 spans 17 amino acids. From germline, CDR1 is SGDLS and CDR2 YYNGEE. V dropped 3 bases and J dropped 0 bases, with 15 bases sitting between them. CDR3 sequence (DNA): TGTGCCAGCAGCGCCCGTCCAGACGGATCGAACACCGGGGAGCTGTTTTTT. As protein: CASSARPDGSNTGELFF.

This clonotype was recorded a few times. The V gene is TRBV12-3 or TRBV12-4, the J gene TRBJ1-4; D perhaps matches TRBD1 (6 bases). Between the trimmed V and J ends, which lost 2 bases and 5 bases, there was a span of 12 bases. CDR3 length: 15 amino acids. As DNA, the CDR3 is TGTGCCAGCAGTTTAAGGGAAGGGGGGAATGAAAAACTGTTTTTT. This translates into CASSLREGGNEKLFF.

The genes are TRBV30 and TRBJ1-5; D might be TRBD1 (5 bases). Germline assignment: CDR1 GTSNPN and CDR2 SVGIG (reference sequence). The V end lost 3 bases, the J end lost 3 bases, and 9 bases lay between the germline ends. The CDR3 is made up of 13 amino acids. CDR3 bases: TGTGCCTGGAGCCAACAGGACAATCAGCCCCAGCATTTT. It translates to CAWSQQDNQPQHF.

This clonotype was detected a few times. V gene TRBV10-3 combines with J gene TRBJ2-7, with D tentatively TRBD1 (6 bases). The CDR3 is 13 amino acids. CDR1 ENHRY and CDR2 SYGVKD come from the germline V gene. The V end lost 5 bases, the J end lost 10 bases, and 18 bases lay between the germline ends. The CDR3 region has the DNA TGTGCCATCAGTCCTGCAGGGGAAGAGGCCCAGTACTTC. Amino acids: CAISPAGEEAQYF.

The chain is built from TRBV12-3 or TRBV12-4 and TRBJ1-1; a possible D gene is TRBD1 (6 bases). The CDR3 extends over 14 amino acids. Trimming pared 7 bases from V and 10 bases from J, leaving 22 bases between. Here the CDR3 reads CASINTGGAPGAFF. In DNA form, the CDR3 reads TGTGCCAGCATCAATACGGGGGGCGCCCCGGGAGCTTTCTTT.

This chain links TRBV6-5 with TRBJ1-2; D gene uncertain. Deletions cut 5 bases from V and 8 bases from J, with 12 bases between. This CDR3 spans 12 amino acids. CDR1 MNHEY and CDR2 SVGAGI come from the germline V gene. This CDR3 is CASSRENLGYTF. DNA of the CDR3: TGTGCCAGCAGTCGCGAGAACTTGGGCTACACCTTC.

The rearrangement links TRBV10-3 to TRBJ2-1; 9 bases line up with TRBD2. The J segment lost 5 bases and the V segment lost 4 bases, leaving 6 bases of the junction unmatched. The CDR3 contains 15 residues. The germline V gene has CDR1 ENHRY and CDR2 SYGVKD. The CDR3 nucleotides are TGTGCCATCAGTGCGGCGGGGGGGCCTGACAATGAGCAGTTCTTC. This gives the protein CAISAAGGPDNEQFF.

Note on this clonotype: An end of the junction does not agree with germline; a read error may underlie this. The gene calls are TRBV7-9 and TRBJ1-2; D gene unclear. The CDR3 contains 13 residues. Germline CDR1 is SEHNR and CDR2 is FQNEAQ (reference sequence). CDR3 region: CASSAQRSYGCTF. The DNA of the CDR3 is TGTGCCAGCAGCGCACAGAGATCCTATGGCTGCACCTTC.

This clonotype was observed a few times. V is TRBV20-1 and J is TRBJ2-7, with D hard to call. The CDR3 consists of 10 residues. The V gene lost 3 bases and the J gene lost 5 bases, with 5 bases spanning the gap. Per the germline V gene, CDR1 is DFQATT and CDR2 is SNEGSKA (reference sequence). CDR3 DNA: TGCAGTGCTAGCAAACACGAGCAGTACTTC. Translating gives CSASKHEQYF.

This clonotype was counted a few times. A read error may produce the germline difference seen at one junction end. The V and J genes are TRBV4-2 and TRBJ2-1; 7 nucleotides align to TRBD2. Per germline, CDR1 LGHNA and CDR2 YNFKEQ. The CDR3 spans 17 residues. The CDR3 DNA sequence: TGTGCTAGCAGCCGCCTAGCGGATACCGTCACCTACAATGAGCAGTTCTTC. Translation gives CASSRLADTVTYNEQFF.

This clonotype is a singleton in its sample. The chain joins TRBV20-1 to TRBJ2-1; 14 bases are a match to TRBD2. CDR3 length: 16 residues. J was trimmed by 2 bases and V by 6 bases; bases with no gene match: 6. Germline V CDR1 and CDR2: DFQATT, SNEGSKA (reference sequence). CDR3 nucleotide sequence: TGCAGTGCGCCGACTAGCGGGGGGGCAGCCTACAATGAGCAGTTCTTC. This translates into CSAPTSGGAAYNEQFF.

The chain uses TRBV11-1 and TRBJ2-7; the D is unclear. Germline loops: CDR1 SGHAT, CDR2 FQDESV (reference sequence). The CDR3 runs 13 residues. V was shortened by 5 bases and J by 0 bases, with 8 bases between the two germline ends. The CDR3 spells CASSQESSYEQYF. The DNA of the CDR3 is TGTGCCAGCAGCCAGGAGAGCTCCTACGAGCAGTACTTC. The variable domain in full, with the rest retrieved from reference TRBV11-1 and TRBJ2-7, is EAEVAQSPRYKITEKSQAVAFWCDPISGHATLYWYRQILGQGPELLVQFQDESVVDDSQLPKDRFSAERLKGVDSTLKIQPAELGDSAMYLCASSQESSYEQYFGPGTRLTVT.

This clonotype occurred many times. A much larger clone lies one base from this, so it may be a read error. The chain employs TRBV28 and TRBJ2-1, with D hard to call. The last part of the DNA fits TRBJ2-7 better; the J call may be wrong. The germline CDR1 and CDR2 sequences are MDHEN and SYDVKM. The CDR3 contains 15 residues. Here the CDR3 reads CASSLQNPRYNEQYF. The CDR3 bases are TGTGCCAGCAGTTTACAAAACCCCCGGTACAATGAGCAGTACTTC.

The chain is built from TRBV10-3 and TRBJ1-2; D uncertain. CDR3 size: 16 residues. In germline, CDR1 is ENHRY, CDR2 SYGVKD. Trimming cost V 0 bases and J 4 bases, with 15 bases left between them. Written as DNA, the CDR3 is TGTGCCATCAGTGAGTCGAGGAGGGATCCGGGCTATGGCTACACCTTC. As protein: CAISESRRDPGYGYTF.

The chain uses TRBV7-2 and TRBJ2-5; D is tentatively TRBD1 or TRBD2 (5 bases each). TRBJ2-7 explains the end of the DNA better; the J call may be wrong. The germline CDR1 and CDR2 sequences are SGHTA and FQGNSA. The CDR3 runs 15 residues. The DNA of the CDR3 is TGTGCCAGCAGCCCGAAACCGGGGCTGTTCGCCGAGCAGTACTTC. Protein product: CASSPKPGLFAEQYF.

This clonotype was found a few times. This chain's CDR3 is CASSSAGGFGNEQFF. CDR3 nucleotide sequence: TGTGCCAGCAGCTCAGCAGGGGGCTTCGGCAATGAGCAGTTCTTC. The chain couples TRBV7-9 to TRBJ2-1, with 8 bases lining up with TRBD1. This CDR3 spans 15 amino acids. Germline assignment: CDR1 SEHNR and CDR2 FQNEAQ (reference sequence). V was clipped by 4 bases and J by 6 bases; unmatched bases: 8.